What follows are 14 T cell receptor beta chains derived from one specimen sequenced in a study of cytomegalovirus exposure and HLA in healthy donors. The PCR ran on 60 Vbeta and 13 Jbeta primers. TCRdb keeps only in-frame clones here, not all; method: immunoSEQ multiplex PCR. This sample carries over 200,000 clones, 60% to 80% of them seen once, and the ten largest clones take 3.5% to 4%. Material: PBMCs. Receptors originate from a male donor in good health and CMV-seronegative.

The rearrangement links TRBV7-3 to TRBJ2-2; TRBD2 aligns across 11 bases. The germline V gene encodes CDR1 SGHTA and CDR2 FQGTGA. With 5 bases clipped from V and 6 bases from J, the junction kept 2 bases outside the gene matches. The CDR3 loop spans 14 amino acids. The chain's CDR3 is CASSILAGAGELFF. Here the CDR3 DNA reads TGTGCCAGCAGCATACTAGCGGGAGCCGGGGAGCTGTTTTTT.

Concerning this clone: Relative to the germline gene, one junction end is altered; a read error may explain this. The chain uses TRBV7-9 and TRBJ1-3, with 7 bases that match TRBD1. This CDR3 comprises 14 residues. In germline, CDR1 is SEHNR, CDR2 FQNEAQ (reference sequence). The CDR3 here is CSSSLGTAGNTIYF. The CDR3 bases are TGTTCCAGCAGCCTTGGGACAGCCGGAAACACCATATATTTT. Full variable domain (outside the CDR3, taken from reference TRBV7-9 and TRBJ1-3): DTGVSQNPRHKITKRGQNVTFRCDPISEHNRLYWYRQTLGQGPEFLTYFQNEAQLEKSRLLSDRFSAERPKGSFSTLEIQRTEQGDSAMYLCSSSLGTAGNTIYFGEGSWLTVV.

The V call is TRBV9, the J call TRBJ2-5; 7 bases are a match to TRBD2. This CDR3 comprises 16 residues. Germline V gene lookup returns CDR1 SGDLS and CDR2 YYNGEE. V gave up 0 bases and J gave up 0 bases; unmatched junction bases: 5. The CDR3 protein is CASSVGIAGYQETQYF. The CDR3 bases are TGTGCCAGCAGCGTAGGGATAGCGGGCTACCAAGAGACCCAGTACTTC.

The chain has TRBV19 and TRBJ1-5; TRBD1 matches 7 bases. The junction had 6 bases not matched to a gene; V was cut back by 7 bases and J by 0 bases. Germline-derived CDR1 and CDR2 are LNHDA and SQIVND (reference sequence). CDR3 size: 15 residues. The CDR3 here is CASISGTASNQPQHF. In DNA form, the CDR3 reads TGTGCCAGTATCTCCGGGACAGCTAGCAATCAGCCCCAGCATTTT.

The V gene is TRBV5-1, the J gene TRBJ2-1; 7 nucleotides agree with TRBD1. CDR3 length: 15 residues. The junction had 7 bases not matched to a gene; V was cut back by 4 bases and J by 3 bases. Germline V CDR1 and CDR2: SGHRS, YFSETQ. The CDR3 loop is CASSAGTADYNEQFF. In DNA, the CDR3 is TGCGCCAGCAGCGCCGGGACAGCCGACTACAATGAGCAGTTCTTC.

V and J are TRBV28 and TRBJ2-6; no clear D. Germline-derived CDR1 and CDR2 are MDHEN and SYDVKM. The CDR3 extends over 18 amino acids. Trimming removed 8 bases at V and 0 bases at J, with 20 bases between. The CDR3 nucleotides read TGTGCCAGCCGCCTGAGGTTTGCAGATTTCTCTGGGGCCAACGTCCTGACTTTC. This translates into CASRLRFADFSGANVLTF.

The V call is TRBV2, the J call TRBJ2-1; 8 bases fit TRBD1. The junction had 6 bases not matched to a gene; V was cut back by 3 bases and J by 8 bases. The germline gives CDR1 SNHLY, CDR2 FYNNEI. The CDR3 sequence is 14 residues long. CDR3: CASSDSGRGHEQFF. CDR3 coding DNA: TGTGCCAGCAGTGATAGTGGCAGGGGGCATGAGCAGTTCTTC.

V gene TRBV9 combines with J gene TRBJ2-7; D unclear. Germline lookup yields CDR1 SGDLS and CDR2 YYNGEE. This CDR3 is 14 amino acids long. Trimming shortened V by 4 bases and J by 3 bases, and 14 bases separated the two germline ends. The CDR3: CASSPDLVSYEQYF. CDR3 sequence (DNA): TGTGCCAGCAGCCCTGACTTGGTGAGCTACGAGCAGTACTTC. The entire variable domain, with the rest obtained from reference TRBV9 and TRBJ2-7, is as follows: DSGVTQTPKHLITATGQRVTLRCSPRSGDLSVYWYQQSLDQGLQFLIQYYNGEERAKGNILERFSAQQFPDLHSELNLSSLELGDSALYFCASSPDLVSYEQYFGPGTRLTVT.

This sequence joins TRBV5-4 and TRBJ2-7, with 8 bases lining up with TRBD2. The CDR3 has 15 residues. V shed 3 bases, J shed 2 bases, and the junction held 7 bases outside the gene matches. Germline lookup yields CDR1 SGHNT and CDR2 YYREEE (reference sequence). CDR3 in amino acids: CASSYYTSGPYEQYF. In nucleotides, the CDR3 is TGTGCCAGCAGCTACTACACTAGCGGCCCCTACGAGCAGTACTTC.

The V gene is TRBV18, the J gene TRBJ2-7; a possible D gene is TRBD1 (5 bases). The CDR3 has 13 amino acids. Trimming pared 5 bases from V and 1 base from J, leaving 9 bases between. The germline gives CDR1 KGHSH, CDR2 LQKENI. The DNA of the CDR3 is TGTGCCAGCTCAGCCAGGGTTTCCTACGAGCAGTACTTC. Its translation: CASSARVSYEQYF.

Only a few counts were recorded for this clone. A read error may account for a junction end that differs from germline. CDR3 sequence (DNA): TGTGCCAGCAGCACGAGGTCTGAGGATCTTCATCTCTTT. This gives the protein CASSTRSEDLHLF. The genes are TRBV7-2 and TRBJ1-1; the D is unclear. Germline-derived CDR1 and CDR2 are SGHTA and FQGNSA. CDR3 length: 13 residues.

This clone was detected a few times. The rearrangement uses TRBV15 and TRBJ1-1; 10 bases agree with TRBD1. The V gene's germline CDR1 is LNHNV and CDR2 YYDKDF (reference sequence). With 1 base clipped from V and 1 base from J, the junction kept 6 bases outside the gene matches. The CDR3 contains 17 residues. The chain's CDR3 is CATSRAGQGVANTEAFF. CDR3 sequence (DNA): TGTGCCACCAGCAGAGCCGGACAGGGGGTCGCGAACACTGAAGCTTTCTTT.

Many counts were recorded for this clone. In DNA form, the CDR3 reads TGTGCCACCGAATTCCAGGGAGGTACTGAAGCTTTCTTT. Protein product: CATEFQGGTEAFF. The chain is built from TRBV6-6 and TRBJ1-1; D is possibly TRBD1 (5 bases). Germline V lookup: CDR1 MNHNY, CDR2 SVGAGI (reference sequence). Trimming shortened V by 10 bases and J by 5 bases, and 17 bases separated the two germline ends. The CDR3 runs 13 residues.

This clone was picked up one time. The rearrangement uses TRBV19 and TRBJ2-1, with D maybe TRBD1 (5 bases). The CDR3 contains 11 residues. Germline CDR1 LNHDA, CDR2 SQIVND (reference sequence). Trimming took 6 bases from V and 12 from J, leaving 12 bases between them. The CDR3 loop reads CASSQGTRQFF. CDR3 bases: TGTGCCAGTAGCCAGGGAACAAGGCAGTTCTTC.